The rows below give T cell receptor beta chains drawn from one sample of a study of shared clonotypes between healthy human individuals. Data came from immunoSEQ multiplex PCR; TCRdb stores just in-frame clones and leaves some out. Of about 2,100,000 clones in the sample, 90% to 95% were seen once. Sequenced: naive CD8+ T cells from PBMCs. The receptors come from a man younger than 30 in good health. Some clones in this sample may be carry-over from other donors' samples. Each CDR3 is given with its conserved first and last residue. D genes are given only for firm matches.

V gene	J gene	D gene	CDR3 DNA	CDR3 protein
TRBV5-4	TRBJ2-1	.	TGTGCCAGCAGCTTGGAACAGCGCTTCGGCAGCTCCTACAATGAGCAGTTCTTC	CASSLEQRFGSSYNEQFF
TRBV19	TRBJ1-3	.	TGTGCCAGTAGTATTATCCCCGGAAACACCATATATTTT	CASSIIPGNTIYF
TRBV6-5	TRBJ2-3	TRBD2	TGTGCCAGCAACCTAGCGGGAGGGACCACAGATACGCAGTATTTT	CASNLAGGTTDTQYF
TRBV7-9	TRBJ2-6	.	TGTGCCAGCAGCCTGAAGCCCCACCGGGACGCTGGGGCCAACGTCCTGACTTTC	CASSLKPHRDAGANVLTF
TRBV18	TRBJ1-2	TRBD1	TGTGCCAGCTCCCGTGGACAGGGGACGGATCGACACTATGGCTACACCTTC	CASSRGQGTDRHYGYTF
TRBV9	TRBJ2-3	TRBD2	TGTGCCAGCAGCGCCCTAGCGGGAGGGGCAGATACGCAGTATTTT	CASSALAGGADTQYF
TRBV27	TRBJ2-5	.	TGTGCCAGCAGCGACGACTGGAAGACCCAGTACTTC	CASSDDWKTQYF
TRBV27	TRBJ2-3	.	TGTGCCAGCAGTTTATTTTCGGGTGGGGCAGATACGCAGTATTTT	CASSLFSGGADTQYF
TRBV6-1	TRBJ2-3	.	TGTGCCAGCTCCGGGAACAGGAGGGTCACAGATACGCAGTATTTT	CASSGNRRVTDTQYF
TRBV5-1	TRBJ1-2	.	TGCGCCAGCAGCTTGTTTGGGGGGGCCGGCTATGGCTACACCTTC	CASSLFGGAGYGYTF
TRBV19	TRBJ2-1	TRBD2	TGTGCCAGTAGTGGGCTAGCGGGAGCACCGTTCTTC	CASSGLAGAPFF
TRBV7-9	TRBJ2-1	TRBD2	TGTGCCAGCAGCTTCACTCCTTGGACTAGCGGGACGGACAATGAGCAGTTCTTC	CASSFTPWTSGTDNEQFF
TRBV29-1	TRBJ1-1	.	TGCAGCGTTGCCAACACTGAAGCTTTCTTT	CSVANTEAFF
TRBV10-3	TRBJ1-2	.	TGTGCCATCCGAGGCTACACCTTC	CAIRGYTF
TRBV27	TRBJ2-2	TRBD1	TGTGCCAGCGCACAGGGGGCCACGAACACCGGGGAGCTGTTTTTT	CASAQGATNTGELFF
TRBV9	TRBJ2-1	.	TGTGCCAGCAGCGTAGGTAACGCCCCCTACAATGAGCAGTTCTTC	CASSVGNAPYNEQFF
TRBV27	TRBJ2-7	TRBD2	TGTGCCAGCAGTGGTCTAGCGGGAGTGATACACGAGCAGTACTTC	CASSGLAGVIHEQYF
TRBV28	TRBJ2-7	TRBD2	TGTGCCAGCAGCCCAGGCGCGGGACTAGCGATTGAGCAGTACTTC	CASSPGAGLAIEQYF
TRBV7-2	TRBJ2-1	.	TGTGCCAGCAGCCCTTGGGGGAAGGCGAACAATGAGCAGTTCTTC	CASSPWGKANNEQFF